The 26 T cell receptor beta chains reported below all come from one sample, sequenced in a study of cytomegalovirus exposure and HLA in healthy donors. The protocol was immunoSEQ multiplex PCR, while the TCRdb copy is restricted to in-frame clones and leaves out a portion. The sample has 100,000 to 150,000 clones, approximately 92% seen once. The sequencing sample was made of PBMCs. These TCRs come from a woman between 18 and 29 years old in good health and CMV-seronegative.

This sequence joins TRBV18 and TRBJ1-1; weak D call: TRBD1 (6 bases). The CDR3 runs 12 residues. Between the trimmed V and J ends, which lost 1 base and 8 bases, there was a span of 8 bases. Germline values: CDR1 KGHSH, CDR2 LQKENI. Here the CDR3 reads CASSPQQGEAFF. CDR3 coding DNA: TGTGCCAGCTCACCACAACAGGGAGAAGCTTTCTTT. Filled out from reference TRBV18 and TRBJ1-1, the complete variable domain reads NAGVMQNPRHLVRRRGQEARLRCSPMKGHSHVYWYRQLPEEGLKFMVYLQKENIIDESGMPKERFSAEFPKEGPSILRIQQVVRGDSAAYFCASSPQQGEAFFGQGTRLTVV.

The V call is TRBV7-2, the J call TRBJ2-7, with 9 nucleotides matching TRBD1. In germline, CDR1 is SGHTA, CDR2 FQGNSA. CDR3 size: 15 residues. Trimming removed 5 bases from V and 0 bases from J; junction bases left unmatched: 5. CDR3 residues: CASSQTGGSSYEQYV. The CDR3 DNA sequence: TGTGCCAGCAGCCAGACAGGGGGGAGCTCCTACGAGCAGTACGTC.

The genes are TRBV28 and TRBJ1-2; 9 bases match TRBD1. Looked up from germline, CDR1 is MDHEN and CDR2 is SYDVKM. The length of the CDR3 is 15 residues. J was trimmed by 4 bases and V by 5 bases; bases with no gene match: 8. The CDR3, as DNA: TGTGCCAGCAGTCCAGGGGACAGGGAAGGCTATGGCTACACCTTC. Residues: CASSPGDREGYGYTF.

This chain links TRBV7-2 with TRBJ2-3; 7 nucleotides match TRBD2. Germline CDR1 and CDR2: SGHTA and FQGNSA. V lost 1 base and J lost 5; bases outside the gene matches: 9. The CDR3 is 16 residues long. Here the CDR3 reads CASSLGPSGGGDTQYF. CDR3 nucleotides: TGTGCCAGCAGCTTAGGGCCTAGCGGCGGAGGAGATACGCAGTATTTT.

The V and J genes are TRBV28 and TRBJ1-2, with D possibly being TRBD1 (6 bases). Germline V lookup: CDR1 MDHEN, CDR2 SYDVKM. V was clipped by 2 bases and J by 4 bases, with 11 bases between them. The CDR3 totals 14 residues. Written as DNA, the CDR3 is TGTGCCAGCAGTTTAGAACAGGGTATCTATGGCTACACCTTC. Translating gives CASSLEQGIYGYTF.

The gene calls are TRBV15 and TRBJ1-5, with TRBD1 matching over 7 bases. J lost 0 bases, V lost 5 bases, and 4 bases had no gene match. The CDR3 extends over 15 amino acids. The germline V gene encodes CDR1 LNHNV and CDR2 YYDKDF (reference sequence). CDR3 amino acids: CATSRTGFSNQPQHF. CDR3 bases: TGTGCCACCAGCCGGACAGGTTTTAGCAATCAGCCCCAGCATTTT.

The V and J genes are TRBV28 and TRBJ2-7, with D possibly TRBD1 on 5 matching bases. The CDR3 has 14 amino acids. Trimming stripped 5 bases from V and 4 bases from J, with 15 bases between. In germline, CDR1 is MDHEN, CDR2 SYDVKM. Written as DNA, the CDR3 is TGTGCCAGCAGTGCGCGACAGAATGATTACGAGCAGTACTTC. Amino acid sequence: CASSARQNDYEQYF.

The chain joins TRBV5-1 to TRBJ1-4, with D possibly TRBD1 on 6 matching bases. The CDR3 has 14 amino acids. Trimming shortened V by 4 bases and J by 8 bases, and 15 bases separated the two germline ends. Germline loops: CDR1 SGHRS, CDR2 YFSETQ. CDR3 DNA sequence: TGCGCCAGCAGCGTGGACAGTGCAGGGGAAAAACTGTTTTTT. It translates to CASSVDSAGEKLFF.

Comments on this clone: This sample includes further DNA sequences coding for the same CDR3. The CDR3 here is CASSPGTDTQYF. The CDR3 DNA is TGTGCCAGCAGTCCCGGGACAGATACGCAGTATTTT. The gene calls are TRBV27 and TRBJ2-3; D gene uncertain. Trimming left V 5 bases short and J 3 bases short, with 6 bases between. The germline gives CDR1 MNHEY, CDR2 SMNVEV (reference sequence). The CDR3 loop spans 12 amino acids.

The chain couples TRBV6-6 to TRBJ1-2; the match to TRBD1 covers 7 bases. V shed 0 bases, J shed 3 bases, and the junction held 7 bases outside the gene matches. CDR3 length: 16 amino acids. Per germline, CDR1 MNHNY and CDR2 SVGAGI (reference sequence). CDR3 sequence: CASSYSKGQGDYGYTF. CDR3 coding DNA: TGTGCCAGCAGTTACTCGAAGGGGCAGGGGGACTATGGCTACACCTTC.

V and J are TRBV19 and TRBJ2-1; D unclear. V was trimmed by 6 bases and J by 7 bases, leaving 13 bases between them. Per the germline V gene, CDR1 is LNHDA and CDR2 is SQIVND (reference sequence). The CDR3 length is 13 residues. CDR3: CASSPPTYNEQFF. Here the CDR3 DNA reads TGTGCCAGTAGCCCACCGACTTATAATGAGCAGTTCTTC.

The chain combines TRBV9 with TRBJ2-7; D perhaps matches TRBD2 (6 bases). CDR3 size: 12 residues. Per the germline V gene, CDR1 is SGDLS and CDR2 is YYNGEE. Trimming left V 9 bases short and J 6 bases short, with 16 bases between. The CDR3 DNA reads as TGTGCCACCTTCCTAGAGGGAGGCGAGCAGTACTTC. This gives the protein CATFLEGGEQYF.

This clone occurred once. The chain has TRBV2 and TRBJ2-3, with TRBD2 identical over 12 bases. From germline, CDR1 is SNHLY and CDR2 FYNNEI. V trimming: 6 bases; J trimming: 5 bases; junction bases outside the gene matches: 12. This CDR3 spans 17 amino acids. As DNA, the CDR3 is TGTGCCAGCAGGGACCCGATACTAGCGGGAGGAGGAGATACGCAGTATTTT. Its protein product is CASRDPILAGGGDTQYF.

This clone is medium-sized within its sample. This chain links TRBV11-2 with TRBJ2-5; 9 bases are shared with TRBD1. Germline lookup yields CDR1 SGHAT and CDR2 FQNNGV. The CDR3 loop spans 15 amino acids. The J segment lost 5 bases and the V segment lost 1 base, leaving 5 bases of the junction unmatched. In nucleotides, the CDR3 is TGTGCCAGCAGCTTAGGGGACAGGGTAAGGGAGACCCAGTACTTC. This translates into CASSLGDRVRETQYF.

V is TRBV7-6 and J is TRBJ1-6; possibly TRBD1 for D (5 bases). Trimming left V 1 base short and J 6 bases short, with 10 bases between. The CDR3 totals 15 residues. Germline values: CDR1 SGHVS, CDR2 FNYEAQ. CDR3 nucleotide sequence: TGTGCCAGCAGCTTAGACTACAGGCCTAATTCACCCCTCCACTTT. Amino acid sequence: CASSLDYRPNSPLHF.

V usage is TRBV5-5 and J usage is TRBJ1-5, with D uncertain. Germline V gives CDR1 SGHKS, CDR2 YYEKEE (reference sequence). V was clipped by 0 bases and J by 5 bases, with 15 bases between them. This CDR3 has 16 residues. CDR3 region: CASSLGLPGNYQPQHF. The CDR3 nucleotides are TGTGCCAGCAGCTTGGGGCTTCCGGGAAATTATCAGCCCCAGCATTTT.

This chain uses TRBV11-2 with TRBJ1-1; D gene unclear. The CDR3 is made up of 13 amino acids. V gave up 5 bases and J gave up 0 bases, with 7 bases separating them. The germline gives CDR1 SGHAT, CDR2 FQNNGV. This chain's CDR3 is CASSPELNTEAFF. As DNA, the CDR3 is TGTGCCAGCAGCCCCGAGCTGAACACTGAAGCTTTCTTT. The variable domain in full, completed from reference TRBV11-2 and TRBJ1-1, reads EAGVAQSPRYKIIEKRQSVAFWCNPISGHATLYWYQQILGQGPKLLIQFQNNGVVDDSQLPKDRFSAERLKGVDSTLKIQPAKLEDSAVYLCASSPELNTEAFFGQGTRLTVV.

The chain joins TRBV19 to TRBJ2-1, with 9 bases lining up with TRBD2. Germline V gene data show CDR1 as LNHDA and CDR2 as SQIVND (reference sequence). With 4 bases clipped from V and 0 bases from J, the junction kept 7 bases outside the gene matches. The CDR3 loop spans 17 amino acids. CDR3 sequence: CASSTGLASSSYNEQFF. The CDR3 region has the DNA TGTGCCAGTAGTACCGGACTAGCGTCCAGCTCCTACAATGAGCAGTTCTTC.

The rearrangement links TRBV9 to TRBJ2-7; perhaps TRBD2 as D (5 bases). V was trimmed by 4 bases and J by 0 bases, leaving 20 bases between them. Germline assignment: CDR1 SGDLS and CDR2 YYNGEE. The CDR3 runs to 17 residues. The DNA for the CDR3 is TGTGCCAGCAGCCCAATCTGGATTGAGGGATTCTCCTACGAGCAGTACGTC. It specifies CASSPIWIEGFSYEQYV.

The rearrangement joins TRBV7-2 to TRBJ2-7, with TRBD1 matching over 9 bases. CDR1 and CDR2 from the germline V gene are SGHTA and FQGNSA. The CDR3 has 14 residues. J was trimmed by 7 bases and V by 2 bases; bases with no gene match: 6. As DNA, the CDR3 is TGTGCCAGCAGCTTATCACAGGGGGCGCGGGAGCAGTACTTC. Its translation is CASSLSQGAREQYF.

V is TRBV4-2 and J is TRBJ1-1; TRBD1 is a possible D gene (5 bases). Germline V lookup: CDR1 LGHNA, CDR2 YNFKEQ. The CDR3 sequence is 14 residues long. Trimming shortened V by 0 bases and J by 3 bases, and 8 bases separated the two germline ends. CDR3 region: CASSQDGGDTEAFF. CDR3 in DNA: TGTGCCAGCAGCCAAGATGGGGGGGACACTGAAGCTTTCTTT.

The V and J genes are TRBV7-9 and TRBJ2-5, with D perhaps TRBD1 (5 bases). Trimming left V 1 base short and J 5 bases short, with 17 bases between. Germline CDR1 is SEHNR and CDR2 is FQNEAQ (reference sequence). The CDR3 covers 16 residues. The CDR3 nucleotides are TGTGCCAGCAGCTTAGGTTGGGGCAGTCCACGGGAGACCCAGTACTTC. It yields the protein CASSLGWGSPRETQYF.

CDR3 loop: CASSSGTGWRQPQHF. The CDR3 nucleotides are TGTGCCAGCAGTTCTGGGACAGGGTGGAGGCAGCCCCAGCATTTT. This rearrangement joins TRBV6-5 to TRBJ1-5; 9 bases are a match to TRBD1. This CDR3 comprises 15 residues. J lost 7 bases, V lost 4 bases, and 8 bases had no gene match. Germline V CDR1 and CDR2: MNHEY, SVGAGI.

As to this clone: The same CDR3 is also encoded by other DNA sequences in this sample. The V gene is TRBV27, the J gene TRBJ2-3, with 9 bases lining up with TRBD2. Trimming took 3 bases from V and 3 from J; bases not matched to a gene: 4. The CDR3 contains 15 residues. The germline V gene has CDR1 MNHEY and CDR2 SMNVEV (reference sequence). This chain's CDR3 is CASSLGTSGTDTQYF. In DNA form, the CDR3 reads TGTGCCAGCAGTTTGGGTACTAGCGGGACAGATACGCAGTATTTT.

The gene calls are TRBV7-2 and TRBJ2-3; the match to TRBD2 covers 8 bases. Germline V CDR1 and CDR2: SGHTA, FQGNSA. CDR3 length equals 16 residues. With 4 bases clipped from V and 2 bases from J, the junction kept 8 bases outside the gene matches. As DNA, the CDR3 is TGTGCCAGCAGCTCACGTAGCGGGGCTTCCACAGATACGCAGTATTTT. Protein sequence: CASSSRSGASTDTQYF.

V gene TRBV2 combines with J gene TRBJ1-5; TRBD1 is a possible D gene (5 bases). This CDR3 region has 14 residues. With 3 bases removed from V and 3 bases from J, the gap between germline ends came to 9 bases. CDR1 is SNHLY and CDR2 is FYNNEI in the germline V gene. CDR3 DNA sequence: TGTGCCAGCAGTGACTGGGGGGACAATCAGCCCCAGCATTTT. Translation: CASSDWGDNQPQHF.